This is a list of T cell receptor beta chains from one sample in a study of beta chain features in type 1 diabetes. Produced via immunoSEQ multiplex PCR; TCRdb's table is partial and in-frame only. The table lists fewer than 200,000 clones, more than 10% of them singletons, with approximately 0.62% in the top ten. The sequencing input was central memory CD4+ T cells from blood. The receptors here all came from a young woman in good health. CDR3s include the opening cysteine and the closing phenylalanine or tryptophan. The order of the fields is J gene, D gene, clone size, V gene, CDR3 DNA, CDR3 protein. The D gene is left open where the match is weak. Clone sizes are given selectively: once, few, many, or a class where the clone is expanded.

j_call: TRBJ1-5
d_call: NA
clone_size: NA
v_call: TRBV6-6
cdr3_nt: TGTGCCAGCAGTCACAATCAGCCCCAGCATTTT
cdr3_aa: CASSHNQPQHF

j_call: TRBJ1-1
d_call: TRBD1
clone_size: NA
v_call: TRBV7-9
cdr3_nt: TGTGCCAGCAGCCCACGAGGAGGGGGCGAAGAAGCTTTCTTT
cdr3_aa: CASSPRGGGEEAFF

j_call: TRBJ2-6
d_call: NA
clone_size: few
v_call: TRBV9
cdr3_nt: TGTGCCAGCAGCATCATGTCTGGGGCCAACGTCCTGACTTTC
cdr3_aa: CASSIMSGANVLTF

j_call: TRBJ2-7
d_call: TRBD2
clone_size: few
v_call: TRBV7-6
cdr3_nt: TGTGCCAGCAGCCCCAGCGGGGTTAGCTCCTACGAGCAGTACTTC
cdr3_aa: CASSPSGVSSYEQYF

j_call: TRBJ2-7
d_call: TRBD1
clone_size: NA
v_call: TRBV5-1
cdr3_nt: TGCGCCAGCAGCTTAGCGACAGGGGCGGACGAGCAGTACTTC
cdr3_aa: CASSLATGADEQYF

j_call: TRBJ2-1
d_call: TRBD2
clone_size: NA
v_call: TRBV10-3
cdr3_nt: TGTGCCATCAGTGAGTCGACTCGGCTAGCGGCAAAGCAGTTCTTC
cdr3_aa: CAISESTRLAAKQFF

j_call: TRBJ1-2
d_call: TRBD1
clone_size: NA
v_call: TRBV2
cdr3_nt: TGTGCCAGCATTAATAACAGGGGGGCTGGCTACACCTTC
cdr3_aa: CASINNRGAGYTF

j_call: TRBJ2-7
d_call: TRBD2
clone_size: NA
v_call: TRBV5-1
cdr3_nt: TGCGCCAGCAGACCGACTAGCGGGAGATCCTACGAGCAGTACTTC
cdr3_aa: CASRPTSGRSYEQYF

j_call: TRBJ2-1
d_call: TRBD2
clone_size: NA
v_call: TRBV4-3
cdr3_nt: TGCGCCAGCAGCCTCAGCGGGACGGCGCTAAATGAGCAGTTCTTC
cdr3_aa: CASSLSGTALNEQFF

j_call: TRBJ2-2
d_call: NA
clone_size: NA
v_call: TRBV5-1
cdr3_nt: TGCGCCAGCAGCTTGGACGCCAGGAACACCGGGGAGCTGTTTTTT
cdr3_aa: CASSLDARNTGELFF

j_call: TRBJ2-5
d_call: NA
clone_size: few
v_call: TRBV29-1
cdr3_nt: TGCAGCGTCTCGAGGGAGCAAGAGACCCAGTACTTC
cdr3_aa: CSVSREQETQYF

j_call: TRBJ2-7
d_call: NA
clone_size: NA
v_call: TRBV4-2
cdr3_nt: TGTGCCAGCAGCCAAGATAGGCAGGGCACCTACGAGCAGTACTTC
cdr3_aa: CASSQDRQGTYEQYF

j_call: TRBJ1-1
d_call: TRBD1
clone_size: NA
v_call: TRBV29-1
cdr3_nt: TGCAGCGTTGAACTGGGGACAGACCAGGGAGGTGCTTTCTTT
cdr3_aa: CSVELGTDQGGAFF

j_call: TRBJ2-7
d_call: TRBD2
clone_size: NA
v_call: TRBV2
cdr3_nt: TGTGCCAGCAGTGATAGGGGACTAGCGGGACGCGAGCAGTACTTC
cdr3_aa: CASSDRGLAGREQYF

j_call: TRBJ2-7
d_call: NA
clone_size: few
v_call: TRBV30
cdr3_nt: TGTGCCTGGAAAAAGGCCGGGACCTACGAGCAGTACTTC
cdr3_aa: CAWKKAGTYEQYF

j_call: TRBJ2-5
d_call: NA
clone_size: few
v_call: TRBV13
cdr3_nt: TGTGCCAGCAGCTTAGTAGCTACTCAAGAGACCCAGTACTTC
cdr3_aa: CASSLVATQETQYF

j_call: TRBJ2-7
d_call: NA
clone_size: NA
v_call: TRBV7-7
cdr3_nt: TGTGCCAGCAGCTTAGCGCTAGGCGTCGAGCAGTACTTC
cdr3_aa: CASSLALGVEQYF

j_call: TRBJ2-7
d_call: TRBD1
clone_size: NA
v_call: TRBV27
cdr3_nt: TGTGCCAGCAAAGGAAACCGGGACAGCATTTCCTACGAGCAGTACTTC
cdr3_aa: CASKGNRDSISYEQYF

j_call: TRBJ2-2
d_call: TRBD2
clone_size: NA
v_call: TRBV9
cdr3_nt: TGTGCCAGCAGCAGTGTAGCGGGAGCAATCGGGGAGCTGTTTTTT
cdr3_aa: CASSSVAGAIGELFF

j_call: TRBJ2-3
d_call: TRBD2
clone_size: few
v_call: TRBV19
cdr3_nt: TGTGCCAGTAGGAGCGGGAGTGGCACAGATACGCAGTATTTT
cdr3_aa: CASRSGSGTDTQYF

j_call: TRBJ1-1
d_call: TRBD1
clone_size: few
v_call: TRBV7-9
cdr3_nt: TGTGCCAGCAGCTTGAAGACGAGGGGGCAAGATGAAGCTTTCTTT
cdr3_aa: CASSLKTRGQDEAFF

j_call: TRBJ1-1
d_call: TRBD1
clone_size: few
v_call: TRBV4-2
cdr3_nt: TGTGCCAGCAGCCAAGACCCGAGACAGGGGAACACTGAAGCTTTCTTT
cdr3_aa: CASSQDPRQGNTEAFF

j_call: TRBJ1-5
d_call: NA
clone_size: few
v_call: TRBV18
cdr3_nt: TGTGCCAGCTCACAAGGGGGAAATCAGCCCCAGCATTTT
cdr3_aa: CASSQGGNQPQHF

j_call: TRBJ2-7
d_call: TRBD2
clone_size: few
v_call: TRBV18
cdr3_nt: TGTGCCAGCTCTCCGGGACTAGGAACCTACGAGCAGTACTTC
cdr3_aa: CASSPGLGTYEQYF

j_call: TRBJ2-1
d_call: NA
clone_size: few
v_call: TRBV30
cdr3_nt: TGTGCCTGGAGTGGCCAGCGTATTGTATACAATGAGCAGTTCTTC
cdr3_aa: CAWSGQRIVYNEQFF

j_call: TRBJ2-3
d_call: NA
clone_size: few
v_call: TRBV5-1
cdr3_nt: TGCGCCAGCAGCCTCACAGGGTCGGCGGGAGTTCAAGATACGCAGTATTTT
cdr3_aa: CASSLTGSAGVQDTQYF

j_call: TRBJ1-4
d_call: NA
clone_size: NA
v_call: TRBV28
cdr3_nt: TGTGCCAGCAGCTCCACAGGCGCAACTAATGAAAAACTGTTTTTT
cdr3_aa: CASSSTGATNEKLFF